This is a list of T cell receptor beta chains from one sample in a study of beta chain features in type 1 diabetes. Measured with immunoSEQ multiplex PCR; TCRdb has only the in-frame clones, and not every one. The sample shows some 150,000 clones, roughly 50% of them seen only once. Sequenced sample: Tregs from blood. The receptor set was obtained from a man younger than 30 in good health. The CDR3 runs from the conserved cysteine through the conserved F or W. Each record gives: D gene, V gene, clone size, J gene, CDR3 protein, CDR3 DNA. D genes are given only for firm matches. Some rows mark clone size as missing; the rest say once, few, many or name a class of expanded clone.

D: TRBD1
V: TRBV7-2
size: few
J: TRBJ2-7
CDR3: CASSPRQGPYEQYF
DNA: TGTGCCAGCAGCCCTAGACAGGGTCCCTACGAGCAGTACTTC

D: TRBD1
V: TRBV6-1
size: few
J: TRBJ2-2
CDR3: CASEQGARLGELFF
DNA: TGTGCCAGCGAACAGGGGGCAAGATTGGGGGAGCTGTTTTTT

D: TRBD2
V: TRBV4-2
size: NA
J: TRBJ2-1
CDR3: CASSQPYGLAGGFGDEQFF
DNA: TGTGCCAGCAGCCAACCCTATGGACTAGCGGGAGGGTTCGGCGATGAGCAGTTCTTC

D: TRBD1
V: TRBV28
size: few
J: TRBJ2-5
CDR3: CASWGTGGRETQYF
DNA: TGTGCCAGCTGGGGGACAGGGGGCCGGGAGACCCAGTACTTC

D: TRBD2
V: TRBV28
size: NA
J: TRBJ2-3
CDR3: CASSVWTSGSTDTQYF
DNA: TGTGCCAGCAGTGTATGGACTAGCGGCAGCACAGATACGCAGTATTTT

D: TRBD2
V: TRBV9
size: NA
J: TRBJ2-1
CDR3: CASSVDVSGSNEQFF
DNA: TGTGCCAGCAGCGTAGATGTTAGCGGGAGTAATGAGCAGTTCTTC

D: TRBD2
V: TRBV11-2
size: NA
J: TRBJ2-3
CDR3: CASSPSYGGGQFGTDTQYF
DNA: TGTGCCAGCAGCCCCTCGTACGGGGGGGGCCAGTTTGGCACAGATACGCAGTATTTT

D: NA
V: TRBV7-2
size: NA
J: TRBJ2-4
CDR3: CASSFSISAASQNIQYF
DNA: TGTGCCAGCAGCTTCAGTATTTCAGCAGCTAGCCAAAACATTCAGTACTTC

D: NA
V: TRBV25-1
size: few
J: TRBJ2-3
CDR3: CASSDLIGGSTDTQYF
DNA: TGTGCCAGCAGTGACTTGATTGGCGGGAGCACAGATACGCAGTATTTT

D: NA
V: TRBV6-5
size: NA
J: TRBJ1-4
CDR3: CASRPWNRDEKLFF
DNA: TGTGCCAGCAGACCCTGGAACAGGGATGAAAAACTGTTTTTT

D: NA
V: TRBV28
size: few
J: TRBJ2-4
CDR3: CASNMGGLKNIQYF
DNA: TGTGCCAGCAACATGGGGGGGCTGAAAAACATTCAGTACTTC

D: NA
V: TRBV28
size: NA
J: TRBJ2-7
CDR3: CASSPGGASYEQYF
DNA: TGTGCCAGCAGTCCCGGAGGAGCGAGCTACGAGCAGTACTTC

D: TRBD1
V: TRBV10-3
size: NA
J: TRBJ1-5
CDR3: CAISESTGGQSPQHF
DNA: TGTGCCATCAGTGAGTCGACAGGGGGTCAGAGCCCCCAGCATTTT

D: TRBD1
V: TRBV5-1
size: NA
J: TRBJ2-7
CDR3: CASSSAPGTGTYEQYF
DNA: TGCGCCAGCAGCTCCGCCCCCGGGACAGGGACCTACGAGCAGTACTTC

D: TRBD1
V: TRBV7-6
size: NA
J: TRBJ1-5
CDR3: CASSLTATGPSSQPQHF
DNA: TGTGCCAGCAGCTTAACCGCGACAGGGCCCTCCTCGCAGCCCCAGCATTTT

D: NA
V: TRBV5-4
size: few
J: TRBJ1-1
CDR3: CASSLPRALNTEAFF
DNA: TGTGCCAGCAGCCTTCCCAGGGCCCTGAACACTGAAGCTTTCTTT

D: TRBD2
V: TRBV5-6
size: NA
J: TRBJ2-7
CDR3: CASSLGLAHSYEQYF
DNA: TGTGCCAGCAGCTTGGGACTAGCTCACTCCTACGAGCAGTACTTC

D: TRBD1
V: TRBV19
size: few
J: TRBJ2-7
CDR3: CASSSGQGPGEQYF
DNA: TGTGCCAGTAGCTCTGGACAGGGGCCGGGGGAGCAGTACTTC

D: TRBD1
V: TRBV9
size: NA
J: TRBJ2-3
CDR3: CASSYRQGSDTQYF
DNA: TGTGCCAGCAGCTACCGACAGGGTTCAGATACGCAGTATTTT

D: NA
V: TRBV28
size: NA
J: TRBJ2-7
CDR3: CASSLRGLLNSYEQYF
DNA: TGTGCCAGCAGTTTAAGGGGACTCCTAAACTCTTACGAGCAGTACTTC

D: TRBD1
V: TRBV25-1
size: NA
J: TRBJ2-7
CDR3: CASSEWGGTGGEQYF
DNA: TGTGCCAGCAGTGAATGGGGGGGGACAGGGGGCGAGCAGTACTTC

D: NA
V: TRBV30
size: NA
J: TRBJ1-4
CDR3: CAWSSRVNEKLFF
DNA: TGTGCCTGGAGCTCGAGGGTTAATGAAAAACTGTTTTTT